This T cell receptor beta chain came from a study of CD8+ T cells in alopecia areata. Across the whole study: Treatment of the treated patients consisted of oral tofacitinib, 5 to 10 mg twice daily.

CDR1 SGHDT and CDR2 YYEEEE come from the germline V gene. The V end lost 0 bases, the J end lost 1 base, and 11 bases lay between the germline ends. The CDR3 loop spans 15 amino acids. Sequencing used cDNA as its template, made by extracting RNA and reverse transcribing it. Repertoires were generated with immunoSEQ multiplex PCR, while TCRdb's copy carries only in-frame clones and drops some. This sample carries about 120,000 clones, roughly 63% of them seen once, and the ten largest clones take about 31%. On this clone itself: Its target is unknown.

The treatment here: oral pan-JAK inhibitor, 5-10 mg twice daily. Study-level findings and limits: Researchers report lesional scalp, most notably alopecia totalis/universalis, outstripped normal scalp in clonality. Besides other cells, scalp samples also yield sequences of resident alphabeta T cells from normal skin. Tofacitinib significantly lowered scalp clonality and expanded CD8+ clones among the top 100.

Here the sequenced sample was CD8+ T cells sorted from blood, taken at week 4, from a patient treated with tofacitinib. The TCR comes from a human donor with alopecia areata. The rearrangement links TRBV5-6 to TRBJ2-7; no definite D call. CDR3 protein: CASSLVGSLSYEQYF. In DNA form, the CDR3 reads TGTGCCAGCAGCTTGGTTGGCAGTCTTTCCTACGAGCAGTACTTC.